This T cell receptor (beta chain) derives from a study of Ad26.COV2.S vaccination and SARS-CoV-2 variants. Study context: Donor was assigned to the Ad26.COV2.S arm of trial COV1001.

General study points: While placebo recipients had lower spike-specific TCR breadth, vaccine recipients had more. Vaccinated and placebo-treated recipients had similar non-spike TCR breadth. Analytic work on TCR breadth and depth might have understated the full extent of total T cell responses.

V lost 2 bases to trimming and J lost 3 bases, with 9 bases between them. CDR1 and CDR2 from the germline V gene are SNHLY and FYNNEI. The length of the CDR3 is 14 residues. Clones were sequenced by immunoSEQ multiplex PCR, and TCRdb holds only the in-frame ones, with some missing. The sample contains some 250,000 clones, over 75% of which appear only once. With regard to this clone: Its antigen is still unknown.

Treatment of the sample: some 20 received Ad26.COV2.S at low or high dose, single or two shots; five or six received placebo; per-sample allocation not given. Samples came from day 63 after the first vaccine or placebo injection. This TCR was recovered from a person between 18 and 65 years old who received the Ad26.COV2.S COVID-19 vaccine or a placebo. The V call is TRBV2, the J call TRBJ2-3; D is uncertain. Sequenced here: peripheral blood, sampled in a trial of Ad26.COV2.S vaccine versus placebo. CDR3 DNA sequence: TGTGCCAGCAGTGAACCCCCAGTTACAGATACGCAGTATTTT. This encodes CASSEPPVTDTQYF.